This TCR beta chain was documented in a study of T cell responses to AZD1222 COVID-19 vaccine. Overall study results and limits: Donors in the cohort were predominantly white British and more often female, and clonal diversity was possibly underestimated. Close to half of spike-specific TCRs reportedly recognize unmutated variant regions. Among AZD1222 vaccinees, only six or seven were seropositive at baseline. Researchers report vaccine-associated CD4 TCRs spanning spike, with dominance at 160-218 and 743-854.

After removal of 6 bases from V and 1 base from J, the junction contained 9 bases not matched to a gene. Germline assignment: CDR1 LNHDA and CDR2 SQIVND (reference sequence). The CDR3 loop spans 17 amino acids. Only in-frame clones appear in the TCRdb table, and some are missing; sequencing was by immunoSEQ multiplex PCR. This sample has approximately 140,000 clones, with about 92% found just once. Regarding this clone: Its target is not known.

This chain joins TRBV19 and TRBJ2-2, with 9 bases matching TRBD2. Specimen: peripheral blood, collected 28 days after the second AZD1222 dose. This clonotype was obtained from an adult who received the AZD1222 COVID-19 vaccine. CDR3 in DNA: TGTGCCAGTAGCAAACCCATAGCGGGAGTGAACACCGGGGAGCTGTTTTTT. Its translation: CASSKPIAGVNTGELFF. Variable domain in full (rest from reference TRBV19 and TRBJ2-2): DGGITQSPKYLFRKEGQNVTLSCEQNLNHDAMYWYRQDPGQGLRLIYYSQIVNDFQKGDIAEGYSVSREKKESFPLTVTSAQKNPTAFYLCASSKPIAGVNTGELFFGEGSRLTVL.